A selection of T cell receptor beta chains follows, all from one sample in a study of blood T cell repertoires in COVID-19. The data were produced by immunoSEQ multiplex PCR, yet TCRdb's version contains in-frame clones alone and is incomplete. The sample contains over 85,000 clones, 82% of which appear only once. The sample taken for sequencing was peripheral blood. The receptors here all came from a woman in her sixties or seventies with acute or convalescent COVID-19. Each CDR3 is given with its conserved first and last residue. A D gene is named only where the DNA matches it firmly. Size values are once, few and many counts, or a class for expanded clones, and some rows have none.

DNA: TGTGCCAGTTCAACCGGGACAGGGGAGGGTGAAGCTTTCTTT
CDR3: CASSTGTGEGEAFF
D: TRBD1
J: TRBJ1-1
size: .
V: TRBV19

DNA: TGTGCCAGCAGTGAAGGGGCAGGCAAAGATGGCTACACCTTC
CDR3: CASSEGAGKDGYTF
D: .
J: TRBJ1-2
size: .
V: TRBV28

DNA: TGCGCCAGCAGCTTGGCCGACAACACCTACGAGCAGTACTTC
CDR3: CASSLADNTYEQYF
D: .
J: TRBJ2-7
size: once
V: TRBV5-1

DNA: TGTGCCAGCAGCACTCAGGCAACAACCTACGAGCAGTACTTC
CDR3: CASSTQATTYEQYF
D: .
J: TRBJ2-7
size: .
V: TRBV5-5

DNA: TGCGCCAGCAGCTCGATCTTTAGCGAGGGTGAGCAGTTCTTC
CDR3: CASSSIFSEGEQFF
D: .
J: TRBJ2-1
size: .
V: TRBV4-1

DNA: TGTGCCAGCAGCGACAGCCTAGCGGGAGATTACAATGAGCAGTTCTTC
CDR3: CASSDSLAGDYNEQFF
D: TRBD2
J: TRBJ2-1
size: .
V: TRBV27

DNA: TGTGCCAGCAGACAACCTGGTGGAGACTATGGCTACACCTTC
CDR3: CASRQPGGDYGYTF
D: .
J: TRBJ1-2
size: .
V: TRBV27

DNA: TGCGCCAGCAGGGCTAGCGGGAACCAAGAGACCCAGTACTTC
CDR3: CASRASGNQETQYF
D: TRBD2
J: TRBJ2-5
size: .
V: TRBV5-1

DNA: TGTGCCACCAGCAGAGATTCGGGTAACTCACCCCTCCACTTT
CDR3: CATSRDSGNSPLHF
D: .
J: TRBJ1-6
size: few
V: TRBV15

DNA: TGCAGCGTCGAGCAGGGGGCGCCGGGGACTGAAGCTTTCTTT
CDR3: CSVEQGAPGTEAFF
D: TRBD1
J: TRBJ1-1
size: once
V: TRBV29-1

DNA: TGTGCCAGTAGTGTCGCGGGACTAGCGGGGGGAGAGCAGTTCTTC
CDR3: CASSVAGLAGGEQFF
D: TRBD2
J: TRBJ2-1
size: .
V: TRBV19

DNA: TGTGCCAGCAGTTTCAGGGGAAGTTATGGCTACACCTTC
CDR3: CASSFRGSYGYTF
D: .
J: TRBJ1-2
size: .
V: TRBV27

DNA: TGTGCCTGGGGACAGGGCAGGACTGAAGCTTTCTTT
CDR3: CAWGQGRTEAFF
D: TRBD1
J: TRBJ1-1
size: once
V: TRBV30

DNA: TGTGCCAGCACTTATCGGGGTGTATCGAGTGGCTACACCTTC
CDR3: CASTYRGVSSGYTF
D: .
J: TRBJ1-2
size: .
V: TRBV6-5

DNA: TGTGCCAGCAGCGGACTAGCGGGGATTGCCTACAATGAGCAGTTCTTC
CDR3: CASSGLAGIAYNEQFF
D: TRBD2
J: TRBJ2-1
size: .
V: TRBV9

DNA: TGTGCCAGCGTTGATAGTGGGTGGGCCGGCGCAGATACGCAGTATTTT
CDR3: CASVDSGWAGADTQYF
D: .
J: TRBJ2-3
size: .
V: TRBV28

DNA: TGTGCCAGCAGCTGGACCGGGACAGGTCGAAGTAACTATGGCTACACCTTC
CDR3: CASSWTGTGRSNYGYTF
D: TRBD1
J: TRBJ1-2
size: once
V: TRBV7-2

DNA: TGTGCCAGCAGTCCGGACTCGGGCAGGGCTTTCTTT
CDR3: CASSPDSGRAFF
D: .
J: TRBJ1-1
size: .
V: TRBV2

DNA: TGTGCCAGCTCACCACCAGGGGGAAAGGGAAATCAGCCCCAGCATTTT
CDR3: CASSPPGGKGNQPQHF
D: .
J: TRBJ1-5
size: few
V: TRBV18

DNA: TGTGCCAGCAGTGAGAAGTTTAGGCGACTAGCGGGTCAAGAGGAGACCCAGTACTTC
CDR3: CASSEKFRRLAGQEETQYF
D: TRBD2
J: TRBJ2-5
size: .
V: TRBV6-1

DNA: TGTGCCAGTAGTCGGAGGGCCTATGGCTACACCTTC
CDR3: CASSRRAYGYTF
D: .
J: TRBJ1-2
size: .
V: TRBV19

DNA: TGTGCCAGCTCGGAAGCGGGGGGGCCGGGGTATGAGCAGTTCTTC
CDR3: CASSEAGGPGYEQFF
D: TRBD2
J: TRBJ2-1
size: few
V: TRBV11-3

DNA: TGTGCCAGCAGCTTAGCAGGGTACTATGGCTACACCTTC
CDR3: CASSLAGYYGYTF
D: .
J: TRBJ1-2
size: .
V: TRBV7-3

DNA: TGTGCCAGCGGAGGGACAGGGGGCACAGGCACTGAAGCTTTCTTT
CDR3: CASGGTGGTGTEAFF
D: TRBD1
J: TRBJ1-1
size: once
V: TRBV28

DNA: TGTGCCAGCAGCTTCGGAGTTAACTATGGCTACACCTTC
CDR3: CASSFGVNYGYTF
D: .
J: TRBJ1-2
size: .
V: TRBV5-4

DNA: TGCGCCAGCACCCCTGACAGTCGGGCCTACGAGCAGTACTTC
CDR3: CASTPDSRAYEQYF
D: .
J: TRBJ2-7
size: .
V: TRBV5-1

DNA: TGTGCCTGGAGTGTTGACAGGGCTTCGAATTCACCCCTCCACTTT
CDR3: CAWSVDRASNSPLHF
D: TRBD1
J: TRBJ1-6
size: .
V: TRBV30

DNA: TGTGCCACCAGCTCTCAGACAGGAGGAAACACTGAAGCTTTCTTT
CDR3: CATSSQTGGNTEAFF
D: .
J: TRBJ1-1
size: .
V: TRBV15

DNA: TGTGCCAGCAGCCTGACAGGGTTTCAGCCCCAGCATTTT
CDR3: CASSLTGFQPQHF
D: TRBD1
J: TRBJ1-5
size: .
V: TRBV12-3/TRBV12-4

DNA: TGTGCCAGCAGCAGTATCGCCGGAGGAAAACTGTTTTTT
CDR3: CASSSIAGGKLFF
D: .
J: TRBJ1-4
size: .
V: TRBV6-5

DNA: TGCGCCAGCAACCTAGCGGGGGGGATCAACGAGCAGTACTTC
CDR3: CASNLAGGINEQYF
D: TRBD2
J: TRBJ2-7
size: .
V: TRBV5-1

DNA: TGTGCCAGCTCACCCTCTTTTAAGGCAGGGGCCAAAAACATTCAGTACTTC
CDR3: CASSPSFKAGAKNIQYF
D: .
J: TRBJ2-4
size: few
V: TRBV18

DNA: TGTGCCAGCAGCTCCCTAGTTGGGGGACAAGGGACTGAAGCTTTCTTT
CDR3: CASSSLVGGQGTEAFF
D: .
J: TRBJ1-1
size: .
V: TRBV7-9

DNA: TGTGCCAGCAGTCACGCGGGGGGTCCCCAGCGCGGGCAGCCCCAGCATTTT
CDR3: CASSHAGGPQRGQPQHF
D: .
J: TRBJ1-5
size: .
V: TRBV28

DNA: TGTGCCAGCAGTCTAGGAAGGCCGAACACCGGGGAGCTGTTTTTT
CDR3: CASSLGRPNTGELFF
D: .
J: TRBJ2-2
size: .
V: TRBV6-5

DNA: TGTGCCAGTAGTATGGGAACCGGGACTCTCTACGAGCAGTACTTC
CDR3: CASSMGTGTLYEQYF
D: .
J: TRBJ2-7
size: few
V: TRBV19

DNA: TGTGCCAGCAGCCAACACCTGACAGACAACACTGAAGCTTTCTTT
CDR3: CASSQHLTDNTEAFF
D: .
J: TRBJ1-1
size: once
V: TRBV3-1/TRBV3-2

DNA: TGTGCCAGCAGCTTGGCCGGCAGCAGAGGGACAGATACGCAGTATTTT
CDR3: CASSLAGSRGTDTQYF
D: .
J: TRBJ2-3
size: once
V: TRBV5-4

DNA: TGTGCCAGCAGCGTACAGGGGGCAAGTGTAGAGACCCAGTACTTC
CDR3: CASSVQGASVETQYF
D: TRBD1
J: TRBJ2-5
size: once
V: TRBV9

DNA: TGCGCCAGCAGCTTGGAGGGGCATGAAAAACTGTTTTTT
CDR3: CASSLEGHEKLFF
D: .
J: TRBJ1-4
size: once
V: TRBV5-1

DNA: TGTGCCAGCAGTCCAGGTCTGGTGAACACTGAAGCTTTCTTT
CDR3: CASSPGLVNTEAFF
D: .
J: TRBJ1-1
size: .
V: TRBV2

DNA: TGTGCCAGCAGTTTTCTGGGGCCCGACGAGCAGTACTTC
CDR3: CASSFLGPDEQYF
D: .
J: TRBJ2-7
size: .
V: TRBV28

DNA: TGTGCCATCAGTGAATCCGGCGAGCAGTACTTC
CDR3: CAISESGEQYF
D: .
J: TRBJ2-7
size: .
V: TRBV10-3

DNA: TGTGCCAGCAGCTTGGCAGGGAGGTCCTACAATGAGCAGTTCTTC
CDR3: CASSLAGRSYNEQFF
D: .
J: TRBJ2-1
size: .
V: TRBV5-6

DNA: TGTGCCAGCAGACGGACTAGCGGGGACTACAATGAGCAGTTCTTC
CDR3: CASRRTSGDYNEQFF
D: TRBD2
J: TRBJ2-1
size: few
V: TRBV7-3

DNA: TGCGCCAGCAGCCTACAATACTCCGGGACAGCCTATAATTCACCCCTCCACTTT
CDR3: CASSLQYSGTAYNSPLHF
D: TRBD1
J: TRBJ1-6
size: .
V: TRBV4-1

DNA: TGTGCCAGCACCGGACAGGGCGGGGTTTCTAATGAAAAACTGTTTTTT
CDR3: CASTGQGGVSNEKLFF
D: TRBD1
J: TRBJ1-4
size: .
V: TRBV28

DNA: TGTGCCAGCAGCGTAGACAGGGGGCATGGCTACACCTTC
CDR3: CASSVDRGHGYTF
D: TRBD1
J: TRBJ1-2
size: .
V: TRBV7-9